This T cell receptor beta chain was identified during a study of OX40 agonist ivuxolimab in advanced cancers. Across the study: One patient with hepatocellular carcinoma and two with cutaneous melanoma, three in all, had partial responses.

CDR3 length: 17 amino acids. V lost 0 bases, J lost 0 bases, and 10 bases lay in between. The germline CDR1 and CDR2 sequences are SGDLS and YYNGEE. Assay: immunoSEQ multiplex PCR; the TCRdb copy retains only in-frame clones and omits some. The sample lists about 59,000 clones; 80% to 90% were seen once. The sequence derives from an adult with an advanced solid tumor such as melanoma, head and neck, liver or kidney cancer. This sequence joins TRBV9 and TRBJ1-6, with D possibly matching TRBD1 (5 bases). The input for sequencing was CD4+ or CD8+ T cells sorted from blood, taken in a trial of the OX40 agonist ivuxolimab. CDR3 DNA sequence: TGTGCCAGCAGCGTAGCGGGGCGTAGCTCCTATAATTCACCCCTCCACTTT. Translation: CASSVAGRSSYNSPLHF.